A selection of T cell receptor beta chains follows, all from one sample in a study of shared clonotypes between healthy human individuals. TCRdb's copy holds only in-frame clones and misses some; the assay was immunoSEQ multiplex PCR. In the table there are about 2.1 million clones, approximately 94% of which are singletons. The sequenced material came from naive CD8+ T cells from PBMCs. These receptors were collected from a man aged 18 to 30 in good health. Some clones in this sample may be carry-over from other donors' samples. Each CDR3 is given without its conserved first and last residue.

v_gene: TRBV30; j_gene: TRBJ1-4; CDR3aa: AWKDRRNEKLF
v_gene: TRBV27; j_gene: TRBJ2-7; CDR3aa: ASSFQGSTYEQY
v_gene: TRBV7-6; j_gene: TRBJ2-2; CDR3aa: ASSRLPDPTGELF
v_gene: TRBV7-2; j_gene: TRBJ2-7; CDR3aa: ASSLGGLKYEQY
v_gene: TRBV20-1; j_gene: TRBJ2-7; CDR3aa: SAPHGWEQY
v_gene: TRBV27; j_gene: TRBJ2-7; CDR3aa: ASSLVAGSSYEQY
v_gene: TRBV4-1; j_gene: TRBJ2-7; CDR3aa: ASSQDKIAGIEQY
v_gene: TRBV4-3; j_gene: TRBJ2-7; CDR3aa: ASSQVWDRGYEQY
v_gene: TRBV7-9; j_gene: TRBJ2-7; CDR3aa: ASSLARRLADPLRYEQY
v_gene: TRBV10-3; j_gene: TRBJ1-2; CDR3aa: AITASSGGRNGYT
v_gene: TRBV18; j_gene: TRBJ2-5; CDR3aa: ASSPPFRGETQY
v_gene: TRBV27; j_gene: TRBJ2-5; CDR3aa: ASTLSGDREETQY
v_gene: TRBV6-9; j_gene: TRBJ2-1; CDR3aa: ASSYPTSGRTNEQF
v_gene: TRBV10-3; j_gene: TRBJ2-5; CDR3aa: AISESAGGQETQY
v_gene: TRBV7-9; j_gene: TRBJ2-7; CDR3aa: ASSLSGMVAGIFHEQY
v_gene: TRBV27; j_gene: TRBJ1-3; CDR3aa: ASWWAGADGGRTIY
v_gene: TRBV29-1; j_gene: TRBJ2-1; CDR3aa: SVQDRMNEQF
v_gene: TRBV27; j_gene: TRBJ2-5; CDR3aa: ASSLAGEQETQY
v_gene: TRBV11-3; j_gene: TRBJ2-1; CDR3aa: ASSLSGVLYNEQF
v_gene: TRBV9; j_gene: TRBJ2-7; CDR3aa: ASSLRDRAYEQY
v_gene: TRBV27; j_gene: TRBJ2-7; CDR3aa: ASSWGQGAHEQY
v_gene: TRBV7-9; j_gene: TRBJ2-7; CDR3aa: ASSHSTSATYEQY